The T cell receptor (beta chain) under discussion was sequenced for a study of T-cell reconstitution after alpha-beta-depleted transplantation in children. Unique molecular identifiers were built into the TCRbeta library. TCRdb re-analysed the PCR reads in MiXCR, keeping a single row per CDR3 protein. The data show 250,000 to 300,000 distinct CDR3 sequences, about 7.3% seen once. With 3 bases clipped from V and 4 bases from J, the junction kept 9 bases outside the gene matches. This CDR3 has 17 amino acids. The V gene's germline CDR1 is SGDLS and CDR2 YYNGEE. This clonotype was observed many times. What it binds is not known. Study results and caveats: High day-60 TCRbeta diversity in some patients came from surviving recipient T cells and thymic progenitors. T cells produced anew were the main source of T-cell counts and diversity one year after transplant. In patients about two months after transplant, alpha-beta T cells reportedly arose from several hundred expanded graft clones.

The sequence was obtained from a female patient between 2 and 15 years old who had a stem cell transplant for Fanconi anemia, so the T cells may come from the graft donor. The chain combines TRBV9 with TRBJ2-5; 13 nucleotides match TRBD2. Here the sequenced sample was peripheral blood, taken 360 days after TCRalphabeta/CD19-depleted stem cell transplant. The CDR3 loop reads CASSARLAGGWGETQYF. The CDR3 nucleotides read TGTGCCAGCAGCGCCAGACTAGCGGGGGGCTGGGGAGAGACCCAGTACTTC.